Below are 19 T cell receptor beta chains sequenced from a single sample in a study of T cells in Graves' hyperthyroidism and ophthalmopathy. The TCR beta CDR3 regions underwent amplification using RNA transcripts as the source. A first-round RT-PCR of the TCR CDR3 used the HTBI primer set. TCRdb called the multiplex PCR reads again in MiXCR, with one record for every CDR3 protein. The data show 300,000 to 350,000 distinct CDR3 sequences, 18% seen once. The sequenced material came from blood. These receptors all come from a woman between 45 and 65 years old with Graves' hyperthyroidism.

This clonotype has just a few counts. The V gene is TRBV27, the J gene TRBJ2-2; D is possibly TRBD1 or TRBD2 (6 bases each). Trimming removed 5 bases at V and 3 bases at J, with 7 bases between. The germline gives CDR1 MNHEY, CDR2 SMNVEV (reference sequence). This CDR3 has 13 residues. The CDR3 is CASSRGHTGELFF. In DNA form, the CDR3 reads TGTGCCAGCAGTCGGGGGCACACCGGGGAGCTGTTTTTT.

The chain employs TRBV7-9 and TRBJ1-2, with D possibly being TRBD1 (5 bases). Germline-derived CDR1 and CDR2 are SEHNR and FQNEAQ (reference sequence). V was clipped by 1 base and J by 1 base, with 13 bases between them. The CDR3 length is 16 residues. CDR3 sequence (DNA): TGTGCCAGCAGCTTAGATCAGACAGCCATTAACTATGGCTACACCTTC. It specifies CASSLDQTAINYGYTF.

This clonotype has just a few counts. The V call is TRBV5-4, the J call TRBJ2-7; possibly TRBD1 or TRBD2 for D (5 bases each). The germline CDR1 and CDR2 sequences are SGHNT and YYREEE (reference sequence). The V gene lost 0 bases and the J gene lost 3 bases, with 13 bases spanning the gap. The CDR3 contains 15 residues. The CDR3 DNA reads TGTGCCAGCAGCTTGGCTTTTGGGGGTAGCTACGAGCAGTACTTC. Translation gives CASSLAFGGSYEQYF. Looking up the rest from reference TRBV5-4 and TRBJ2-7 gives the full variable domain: ETGVTQSPTHLIKTRGQQVTLRCSSQSGHNTVSWYQQALGQGPQFIFQYYREEENGRGNFPPRFSGLQFPNYSSELNVNALELDDSALYLCASSLAFGGSYEQYFGPGTRLTVT.

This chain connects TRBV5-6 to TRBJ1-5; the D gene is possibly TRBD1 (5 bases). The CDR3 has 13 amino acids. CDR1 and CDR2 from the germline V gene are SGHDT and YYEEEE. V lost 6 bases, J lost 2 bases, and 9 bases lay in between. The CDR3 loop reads CASNFRGNQPQHF. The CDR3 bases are TGTGCCAGCAACTTCAGGGGCAATCAGCCCCAGCATTTT.

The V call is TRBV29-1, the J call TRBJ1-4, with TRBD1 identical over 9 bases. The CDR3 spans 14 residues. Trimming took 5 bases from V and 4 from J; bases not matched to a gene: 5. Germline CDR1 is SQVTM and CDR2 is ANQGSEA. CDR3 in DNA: TGCAGCGTTCCCGGACAGGGGATTAATGAAAAACTGTTTTTT. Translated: CSVPGQGINEKLFF.

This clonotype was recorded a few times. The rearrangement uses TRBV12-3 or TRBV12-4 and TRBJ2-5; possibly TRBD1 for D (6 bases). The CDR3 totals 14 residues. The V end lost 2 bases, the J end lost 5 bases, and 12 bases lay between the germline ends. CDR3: CASSLKGTYETQYF. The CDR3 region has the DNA TGTGCCAGCAGTTTAAAGGGGACATACGAGACCCAGTACTTC.

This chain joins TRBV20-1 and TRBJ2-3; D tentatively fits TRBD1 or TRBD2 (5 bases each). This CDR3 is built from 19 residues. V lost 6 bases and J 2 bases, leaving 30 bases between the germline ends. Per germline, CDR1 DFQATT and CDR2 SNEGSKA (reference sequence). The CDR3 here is CSAPGRGADTIDITDTQYF. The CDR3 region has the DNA TGCAGTGCCCCCGGTCGTGGAGCGGACACCATAGACATCACAGATACGCAGTATTTT.

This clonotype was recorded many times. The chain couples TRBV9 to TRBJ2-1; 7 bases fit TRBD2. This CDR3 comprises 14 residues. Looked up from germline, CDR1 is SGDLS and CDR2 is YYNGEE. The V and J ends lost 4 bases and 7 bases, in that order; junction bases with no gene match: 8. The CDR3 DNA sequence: TGTGCCAGCAGCCCCGGGACGCGGGGGAATGAGCAGTTCTTC. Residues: CASSPGTRGNEQFF.

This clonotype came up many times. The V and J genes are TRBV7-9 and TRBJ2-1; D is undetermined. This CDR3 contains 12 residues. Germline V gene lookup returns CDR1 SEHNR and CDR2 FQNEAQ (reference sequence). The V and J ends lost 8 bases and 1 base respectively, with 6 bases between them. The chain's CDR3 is CASDPSYNEQFF. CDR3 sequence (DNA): TGTGCCAGCGATCCTTCCTACAATGAGCAGTTCTTC.

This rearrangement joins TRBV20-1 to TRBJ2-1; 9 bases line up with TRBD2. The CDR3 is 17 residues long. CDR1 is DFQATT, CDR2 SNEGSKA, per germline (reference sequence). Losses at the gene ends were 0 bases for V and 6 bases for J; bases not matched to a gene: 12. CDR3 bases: TGCAGTGCTAGAGATTCAAGTAAGGCGGGGGGGGCCAATGAGCAGTTCTTC. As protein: CSARDSSKAGGANEQFF.

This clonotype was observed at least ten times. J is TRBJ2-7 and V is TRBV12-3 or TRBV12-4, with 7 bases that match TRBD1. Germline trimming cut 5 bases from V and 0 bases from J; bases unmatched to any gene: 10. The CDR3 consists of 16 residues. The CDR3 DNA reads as TGTGCCAGCAGTCTGAACCGGGACAGAAGCTCCTACGAGCAGTACTTC. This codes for CASSLNRDRSSYEQYF.

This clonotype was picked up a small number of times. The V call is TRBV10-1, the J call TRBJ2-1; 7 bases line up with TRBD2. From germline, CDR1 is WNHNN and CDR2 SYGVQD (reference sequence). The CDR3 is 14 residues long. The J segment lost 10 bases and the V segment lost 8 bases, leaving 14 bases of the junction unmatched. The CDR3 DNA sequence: TGCGCCAGCTCACCCGCGCGGGAGCCGGGAGAGCAGTTCTTC. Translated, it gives CASSPAREPGEQFF.

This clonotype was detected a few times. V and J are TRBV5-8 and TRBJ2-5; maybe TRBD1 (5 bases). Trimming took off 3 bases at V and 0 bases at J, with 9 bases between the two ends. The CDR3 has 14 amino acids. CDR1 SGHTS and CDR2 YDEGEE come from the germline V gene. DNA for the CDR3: TGTGCCAGCAGCTCGAGACAGAACCAAGAGACCCAGTACTTC. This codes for CASSSRQNQETQYF.

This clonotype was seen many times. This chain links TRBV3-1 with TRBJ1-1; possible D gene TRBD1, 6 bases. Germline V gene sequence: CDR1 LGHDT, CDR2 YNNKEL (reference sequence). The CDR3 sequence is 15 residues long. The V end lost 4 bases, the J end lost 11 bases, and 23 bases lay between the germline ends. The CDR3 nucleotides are TGTGCCAGCAGCCCCGGGGACACTGAACATCATAAGGCTTTCTTT. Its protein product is CASSPGDTEHHKAFF.

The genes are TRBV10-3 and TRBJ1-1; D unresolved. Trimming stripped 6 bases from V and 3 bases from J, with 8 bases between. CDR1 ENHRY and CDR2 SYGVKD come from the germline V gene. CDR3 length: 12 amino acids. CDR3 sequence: CAISGRDTEAFF. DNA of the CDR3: TGTGCCATCAGCGGTAGAGACACTGAAGCTTTCTTT.

As DNA, the CDR3 is TGTGCCAGTAGCCCCATGGTAGGACCGGGAAACACCATATATTTT. Translated, it gives CASSPMVGPGNTIYF. The chain employs TRBV19 and TRBJ1-3; D is ambiguous. This CDR3 is 15 amino acids long. CDR1 is LNHDA and CDR2 is SQIVND in the germline V gene (reference sequence). V was shortened by 6 bases and J by 4 bases, with 16 bases between the two germline ends.

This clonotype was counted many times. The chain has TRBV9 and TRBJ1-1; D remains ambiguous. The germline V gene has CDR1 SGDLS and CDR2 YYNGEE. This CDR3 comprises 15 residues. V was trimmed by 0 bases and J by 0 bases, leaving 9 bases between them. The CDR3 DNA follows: TGTGCCAGCAGCGTAGGACCGTCAGTGAACACTGAAGCTTTCTTT. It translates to CASSVGPSVNTEAFF.

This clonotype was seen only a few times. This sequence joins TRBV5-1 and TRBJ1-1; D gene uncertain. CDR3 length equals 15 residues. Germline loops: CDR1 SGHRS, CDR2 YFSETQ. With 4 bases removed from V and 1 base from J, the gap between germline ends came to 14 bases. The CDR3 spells CASSPMSHPNTEAFF. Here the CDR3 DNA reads TGCGCCAGCAGCCCCATGTCACACCCGAACACTGAAGCTTTCTTT.

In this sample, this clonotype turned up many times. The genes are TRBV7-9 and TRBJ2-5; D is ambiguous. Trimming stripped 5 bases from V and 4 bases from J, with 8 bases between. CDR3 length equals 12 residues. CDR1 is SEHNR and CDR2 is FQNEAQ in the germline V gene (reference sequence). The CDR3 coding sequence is TGTGCCAGCAGCCGGCAAGGAGAGACCCAGTACTTC. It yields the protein CASSRQGETQYF.